Below are 19 T cell receptor beta chains sequenced from a single sample in a study of T cell responses to AZD1222 COVID-19 vaccine. Libraries were prepared by immunoSEQ multiplex PCR; TCRdb keeps only in-frame clonotypes and omits some of them. Of 85,000 to 120,000 clones in the sample, about 88% were seen once. This sample comprised peripheral blood, obtained on day 0 of AZD1222 vaccination. Source of these receptors: an adult in good health.

This sequence joins TRBV29-1 and TRBJ1-1; 10 bases match TRBD1. Trimming took 6 bases from V and 6 from J; bases not matched to a gene: 13. The CDR3 is 15 amino acids. Germline-derived CDR1 and CDR2 are SQVTM and ANQGSEA. CDR3 sequence: CSVQATDRGRAEAFF. CDR3 bases: TGCAGCGTCCAAGCCACCGACAGGGGGCGGGCTGAAGCTTTCTTT.

V gene TRBV19 combines with J gene TRBJ2-1; D is possibly TRBD1 (5 bases). CDR1 is LNHDA, CDR2 SQIVND, per germline (reference sequence). The CDR3 runs to 15 residues. Trimming took off 3 bases at V and 9 bases at J, with 18 bases between the two ends. The CDR3 DNA sequence: TGTGCCAGTAGTATCCCGACACTCTCCCAGGGTGAGCAGTTCTTC. Protein: CASSIPTLSQGEQFF.

This clone was seen once. The CDR3 DNA follows: TGTGCCAGCAGCATCGGGGTAACTGGCGATACGCAGTATTTT. Its protein product is CASSIGVTGDTQYF. The gene calls are TRBV7-9 and TRBJ2-3, with D tentatively TRBD2 (5 bases). From germline, CDR1 is SEHNR and CDR2 FQNEAQ (reference sequence). This CDR3 has 14 residues. Trimming cost V 5 bases and J 6 bases, with 15 bases left between them.

This chain uses TRBV2 with TRBJ1-1; D uncertain. V lost 3 bases and J 0 bases, leaving 11 bases between the germline ends. Per the germline V gene, CDR1 is SNHLY and CDR2 is FYNNEI. This CDR3 comprises 15 residues. CDR3 amino acids: CASSDSGIMNTEAFF. The DNA for the CDR3 is TGTGCCAGCAGTGATTCGGGAATCATGAACACTGAAGCTTTCTTT.

This chain uses TRBV10-3 with TRBJ1-5, with D possibly TRBD1 on 5 matching bases. The V gene's germline CDR1 is ENHRY and CDR2 SYGVKD. Deletions cut 6 bases from V and 6 bases from J, with 12 bases between. This CDR3 contains 13 residues. Here the CDR3 reads CAISEGRVQPQHF. CDR3 bases: TGTGCCATCAGCGAGGGGCGGGTTCAGCCCCAGCATTTT.

V gene TRBV6-2 or TRBV6-3 combines with J gene TRBJ1-2; the D gene is possibly TRBD1 (5 bases). V lost 3 bases and J lost 5, with 13 bases in between. The CDR3 is 14 amino acids. In germline, CDR1 is MNHEY, CDR2 SVGEGT. CDR3 amino acids: CASSYRWGAYGYTF. CDR3 nucleotide sequence: TGTGCCAGCAGTTATCGCTGGGGCGCATATGGCTACACCTTC.

The genes are TRBV2 and TRBJ2-3; 11 nucleotides match TRBD2. The CDR3 spans 18 residues. J lost 3 bases, V lost 6 bases, and 14 bases had no gene match. CDR1 and CDR2 from the germline V gene are SNHLY and FYNNEI. CDR3 sequence: CASSNPTLAGGRTDTQYF. In DNA form, the CDR3 reads TGTGCCAGCAGCAATCCAACCTTAGCGGGAGGGCGTACAGATACGCAGTATTTT.

The chain couples TRBV7-9 to TRBJ1-4, with no clear D. Per germline, CDR1 SEHNR and CDR2 FQNEAQ (reference sequence). Between the trimmed V and J ends, which lost 4 bases and 0 bases, there was a span of 15 bases. This CDR3 spans 17 amino acids. The CDR3 loop reads CASSSYNDRATNEKLFF. In DNA, the CDR3 is TGTGCCAGCAGCTCCTATAATGACCGCGCAACTAATGAAAAACTGTTTTTT.

This clone was counted only a few times. The V and J genes are TRBV5-4 and TRBJ2-1; TRBD2 matches 13 bases. V lost 4 bases, J lost 3 bases, and 4 bases stayed unmatched. Germline values: CDR1 SGHNT, CDR2 YYREEE (reference sequence). The CDR3 consists of 16 residues. This chain's CDR3 is CASSPGTSGDYNEQFF. CDR3 DNA: TGTGCCAGCAGCCCCGGGACTAGCGGGGACTACAATGAGCAGTTCTTC.

This clone was observed a single time. The chain joins TRBV19 to TRBJ2-2; 7 bases align to TRBD1. Germline V gives CDR1 LNHDA, CDR2 SQIVND (reference sequence). The CDR3 spans 14 residues. V trimming: 9 bases; J trimming: 1 base; junction bases outside the gene matches: 5. CDR3 nucleotide sequence: TGTGCCAGCATAGGGGGCGGGAACACCGGGGAGCTGTTTTTT. Amino acids: CASIGGGNTGELFF.

This clone came up a few times. This rearrangement joins TRBV5-1 to TRBJ1-4, with TRBD1 identical over 9 bases. V was pared by 4 bases and J by 5 bases, with 6 bases of the junction left unmatched. Looked up from germline, CDR1 is SGHRS and CDR2 is YFSETQ. The CDR3 extends over 15 amino acids. The CDR3 DNA reads as TGCGCCAGCAGCGCGAGACAGGGGGGGAATGAAAAACTGTTTTTT. As protein: CASSARQGGNEKLFF.

V gene TRBV10-3 combines with J gene TRBJ2-7; no firm D call. In germline, CDR1 is ENHRY, CDR2 SYGVKD. The CDR3 contains 16 residues. V lost 2 bases and J 2 bases, leaving 16 bases between the germline ends. CDR3 DNA: TGTGCCATCAGTGAGGTTTTCGAGAGTTCTCCCTACGAGCAGTACTTC. Residues: CAISEVFESSPYEQYF.

The V gene is TRBV11-2, the J gene TRBJ2-5, with D unresolved. The CDR3 loop spans 15 amino acids. Germline CDR1 and CDR2: SGHAT and FQNNGV. Trimming took off 0 bases at V and 2 bases at J, with 10 bases between the two ends. CDR3 DNA: TGTGCCAGCAGCTTAGATCGCAGGCGGCAAGAGACCCAGTACTTC. This codes for CASSLDRRRQETQYF.

The chain links TRBV5-6 to TRBJ2-7; TRBD1 aligns across 7 bases. The V segment lost 3 bases and the J segment 3 bases; nucleotides outside the gene matches: 6. Germline V CDR1 and CDR2: SGHDT, YYEEEE. The CDR3 is made up of 14 amino acids. This chain's CDR3 is CASSSQTGNYEQYF. For the CDR3, the DNA is TGTGCCAGCAGCTCTCAGACAGGGAACTACGAGCAGTACTTC.

This chain uses TRBV5-5 with TRBJ2-5, with D perhaps being TRBD1 or TRBD2 (5 bases each). V lost 0 bases and J lost 2, with 11 bases in between. CDR1 SGHKS and CDR2 YYEKEE come from the germline V gene (reference sequence). The CDR3 runs to 15 residues. The CDR3 DNA sequence: TGTGCCAGCAGCTTGGCCGTGAGGGGTCAAGAGACCCAGTACTTC. Protein sequence: CASSLAVRGQETQYF. The full variable domain, rest sourced from reference TRBV5-5 and TRBJ2-5, is DAGVTQSPTHLIKTRGQQVTLRCSPISGHKSVSWYQQVLGQGPQFIFQYYEKEERGRGNFPDRFSARQFPNYSSELNVNALLLGDSALYLCASSLAVRGQETQYFGPGTRLLVL.

The rearrangement uses TRBV5-1 and TRBJ2-3; D gene uncertain. The ends were cut back, 4 bases at V and 3 bases at J, with 15 bases in the middle. Germline loops: CDR1 SGHRS, CDR2 YFSETQ. This CDR3 is built from 15 residues. The CDR3 sequence: CASSPVDVRTDTQYF. DNA for the CDR3: TGCGCCAGCAGCCCGGTAGATGTCAGGACAGATACGCAGTATTTT.

The J gene is TRBJ2-5, the V gene TRBV28; 8 positions match TRBD1. Losses at the gene ends were 3 bases for V and 4 bases for J; bases not matched to a gene: 4. This CDR3 comprises 14 residues. Germline loops: CDR1 MDHEN, CDR2 SYDVKM. CDR3 bases: TGTGCCAGCAGTTTTCCAGGGGGCGGAGAGACCCAGTACTTC. This sequence encodes CASSFPGGGETQYF.

The V gene is TRBV25-1, the J gene TRBJ1-6; D perhaps matches TRBD1 (5 bases). The CDR3 has 12 amino acids. The germline V gene encodes CDR1 MGHDK and CDR2 SYGVNS. V lost 2 bases and J lost 10, with 6 bases in between. CDR3 DNA sequence: TGTGCCAGCAGTGAAGGGGCATCACCCCTCCACTTT. Translation gives CASSEGASPLHF.

The J gene is TRBJ1-5, the V gene TRBV6-6, with 8 bases that match TRBD1. V was clipped by 5 bases and J by 0 bases; unmatched bases: 9. The CDR3 is made up of 17 amino acids. Germline V gene data show CDR1 as MNHNY and CDR2 as SVGAGI (reference sequence). The CDR3 region is CASSRGRQGYSNQPQHF. In nucleotides, the CDR3 is TGTGCCAGCAGTCGTGGGAGACAGGGGTATAGCAATCAGCCCCAGCATTTT.